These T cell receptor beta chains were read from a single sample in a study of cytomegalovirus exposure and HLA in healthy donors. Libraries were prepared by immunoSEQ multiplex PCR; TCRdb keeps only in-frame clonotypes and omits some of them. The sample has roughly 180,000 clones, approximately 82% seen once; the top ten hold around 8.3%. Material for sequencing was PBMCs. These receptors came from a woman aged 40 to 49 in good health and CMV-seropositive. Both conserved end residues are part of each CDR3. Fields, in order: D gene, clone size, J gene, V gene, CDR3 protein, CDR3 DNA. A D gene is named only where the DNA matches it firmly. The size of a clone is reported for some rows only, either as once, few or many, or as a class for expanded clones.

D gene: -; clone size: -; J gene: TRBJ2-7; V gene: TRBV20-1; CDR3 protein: CSARAVEQYF; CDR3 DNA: TGCAGTGCTAGAGCAGTCGAGCAGTACTTC
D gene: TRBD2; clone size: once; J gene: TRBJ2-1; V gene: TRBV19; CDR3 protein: CASSIFAGGNYNEQFF; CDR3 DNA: TGTGCCAGTAGTATATTCGCGGGGGGAAACTACAATGAGCAGTTCTTC
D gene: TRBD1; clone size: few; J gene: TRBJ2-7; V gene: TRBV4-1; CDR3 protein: CASSRTGTGGDEQYF; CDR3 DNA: TGCGCCAGCAGCCGGACCGGGACAGGGGGCGACGAGCAGTACTTC
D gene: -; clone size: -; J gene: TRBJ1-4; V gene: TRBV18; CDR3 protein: CASRGWGTNEKLFF; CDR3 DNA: TGTGCCAGCCGAGGTTGGGGCACTAATGAAAAACTGTTTTTT
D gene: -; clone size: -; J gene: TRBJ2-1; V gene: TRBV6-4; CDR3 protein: CASRGGHEQFF; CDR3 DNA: TGTGCCAGCAGAGGAGGACATGAGCAGTTCTTC
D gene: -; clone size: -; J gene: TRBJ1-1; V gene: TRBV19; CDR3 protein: CASSFKGDGNTEAFF; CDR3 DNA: TGTGCCAGTAGTTTCAAGGGGGATGGGAACACTGAAGCTTTCTTT
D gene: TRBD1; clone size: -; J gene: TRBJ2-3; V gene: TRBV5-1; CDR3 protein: CASSVTGQATDTQYF; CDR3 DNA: TGCGCCAGCAGCGTAACGGGACAGGCCACAGATACGCAGTATTTT
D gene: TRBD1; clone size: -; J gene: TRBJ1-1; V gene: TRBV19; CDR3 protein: CASSLNDRDAFF; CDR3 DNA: TGTGCCAGTAGCCTTAACGACAGGGATGCTTTCTTT
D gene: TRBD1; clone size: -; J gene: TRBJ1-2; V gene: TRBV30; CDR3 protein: CAWRRQGAGYGYTF; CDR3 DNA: TGTGCCTGGAGACGACAGGGGGCAGGCTATGGCTACACCTTC
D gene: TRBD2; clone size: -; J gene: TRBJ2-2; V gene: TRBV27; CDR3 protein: CASSSTSGDTGELFF; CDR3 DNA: TGTGCCAGCAGCTCCACTAGCGGAGACACCGGGGAGCTGTTTTTT
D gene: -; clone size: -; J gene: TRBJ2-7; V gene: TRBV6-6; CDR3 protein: CASSDDGNTYEQYF; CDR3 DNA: TGTGCCAGCAGTGATGATGGCAATACCTACGAGCAGTACTTC
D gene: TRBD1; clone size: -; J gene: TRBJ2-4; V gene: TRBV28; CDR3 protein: CASSWGFGTVVAKNIQYF; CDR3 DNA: TGTGCCAGCAGTTGGGGTTTCGGGACAGTTGTAGCCAAAAACATTCAGTACTTC
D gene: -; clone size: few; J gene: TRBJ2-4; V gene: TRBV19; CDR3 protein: CASSIPYTNIQYF; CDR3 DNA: TGTGCCAGTAGTATCCCATACACGAACATTCAGTACTTC
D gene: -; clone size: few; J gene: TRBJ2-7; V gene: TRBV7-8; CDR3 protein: CASSLSFPGAGDEQYF; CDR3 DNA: TGTGCCAGCAGCTTATCCTTCCCAGGGGCTGGGGACGAGCAGTACTTC
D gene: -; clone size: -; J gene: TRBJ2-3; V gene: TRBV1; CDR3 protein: CTSFRSSGRSTDTQYF; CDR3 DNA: TGCACCAGCTTCCGCTCTAGCGGGAGAAGTACAGATACGCAGTATTTT
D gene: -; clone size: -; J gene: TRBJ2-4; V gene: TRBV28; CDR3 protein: CASFAGYAAKNIQYF; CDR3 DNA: TGTGCCAGCTTCGCGGGATACGCAGCCAAAAACATTCAGTACTTC
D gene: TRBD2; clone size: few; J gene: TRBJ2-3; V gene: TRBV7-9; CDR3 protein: CASSLRASGRRTDTQYF; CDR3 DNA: TGTGCCAGCAGCCTAAGGGCTAGCGGGAGGAGGACAGATACGCAGTATTTT
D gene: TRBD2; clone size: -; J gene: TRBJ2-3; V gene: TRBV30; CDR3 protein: CAWSETSGSRTDTQYF; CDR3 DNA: TGTGCCTGGAGTGAGACTAGCGGTTCACGGACAGATACGCAGTATTTT
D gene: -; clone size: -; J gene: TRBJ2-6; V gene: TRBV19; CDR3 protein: CASSTTPSGGANVLTF; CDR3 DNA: TGTGCCAGTAGTACGACCCCAAGCGGAGGGGCCAACGTCCTGACTTTC
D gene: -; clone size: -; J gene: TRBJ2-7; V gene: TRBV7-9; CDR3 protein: CSSSADSYEQYF; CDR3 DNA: TGTTCCAGCAGCGCGGACAGCTACGAGCAGTACTTC
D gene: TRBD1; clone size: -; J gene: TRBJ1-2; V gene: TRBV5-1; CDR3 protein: CASRLGQWAPSGYTF; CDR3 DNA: TGCGCCAGCAGATTGGGACAGTGGGCCCCCTCTGGCTACACCTTC
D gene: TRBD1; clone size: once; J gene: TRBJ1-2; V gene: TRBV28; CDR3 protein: CASSLGQGWGGYTF; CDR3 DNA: TGTGCCAGCAGTCTCGGACAGGGCTGGGGAGGCTACACCTTC
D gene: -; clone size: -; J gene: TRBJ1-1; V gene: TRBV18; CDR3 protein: CASSPPGGHSTEAFF; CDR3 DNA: TGTGCCAGCTCACCACCGGGTGGGCATAGCACTGAAGCTTTCTTT
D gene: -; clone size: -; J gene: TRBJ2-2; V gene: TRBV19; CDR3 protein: CASTQRDTGELFF; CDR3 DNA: TGTGCCAGTACCCAGCGGGACACCGGGGAGCTGTTTTTT
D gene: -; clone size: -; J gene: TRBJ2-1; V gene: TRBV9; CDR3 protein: CASSVGVSGNDEQFF; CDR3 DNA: TGTGCCAGCAGCGTAGGGGTTAGCGGCAACGATGAGCAGTTCTTC
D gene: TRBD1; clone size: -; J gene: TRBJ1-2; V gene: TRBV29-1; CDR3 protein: CSAEGDRGDGYTF; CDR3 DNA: TGCAGCGCCGAGGGTGACAGGGGTGATGGCTACACCTTC
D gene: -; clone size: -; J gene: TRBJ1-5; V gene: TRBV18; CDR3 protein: CASSPYRDNQPQHF; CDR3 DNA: TGTGCCAGCTCACCCTACAGGGACAATCAGCCCCAGCATTTT
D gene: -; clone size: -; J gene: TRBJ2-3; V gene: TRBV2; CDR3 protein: CASSPQGRTQYF; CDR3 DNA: TGTGCCAGCAGCCCTCAGGGAAGGACGCAGTATTTT
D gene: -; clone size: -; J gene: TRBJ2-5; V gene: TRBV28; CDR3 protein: CASNTAQETQYF; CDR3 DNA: TGTGCCAGTAACACAGCCCAAGAGACCCAGTACTTC
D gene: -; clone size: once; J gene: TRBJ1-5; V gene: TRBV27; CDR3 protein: CASSLSRVGNQPQHF; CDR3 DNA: TGTGCCAGCAGTTTATCGCGGGTGGGCAATCAGCCCCAGCATTTT
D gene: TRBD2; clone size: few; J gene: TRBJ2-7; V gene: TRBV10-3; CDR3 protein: CAISGASGLLEQYF; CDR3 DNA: TGTGCCATCAGTGGGGCTAGCGGGCTACTCGAGCAGTACTTC
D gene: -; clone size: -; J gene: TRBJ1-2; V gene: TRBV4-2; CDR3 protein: CASSPRGGADNYGYTF; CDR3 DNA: TGTGCCAGCAGCCCCCGGGGAGGGGCAGATAACTATGGCTACACCTTC
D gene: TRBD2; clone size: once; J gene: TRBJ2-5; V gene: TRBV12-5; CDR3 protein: CASGSVAGGGETQYF; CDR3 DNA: TGTGCTAGTGGTTCCGTGGCGGGAGGGGGAGAGACCCAGTACTTC
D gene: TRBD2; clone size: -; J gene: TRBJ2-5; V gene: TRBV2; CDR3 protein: CASSGRGLALETQYF; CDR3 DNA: TGTGCCAGCAGTGGACGTGGACTAGCATTGGAGACCCAGTACTTC
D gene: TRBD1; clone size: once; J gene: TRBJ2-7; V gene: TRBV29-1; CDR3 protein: CSVGGQRDYEQYF; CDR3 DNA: TGCAGCGTTGGGGGACAGAGAGACTACGAGCAGTACTTC
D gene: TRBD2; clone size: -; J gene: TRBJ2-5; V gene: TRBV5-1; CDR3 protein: CASSSGGTRETQYF; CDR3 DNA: TGCGCCAGCAGCTCGGGAGGCACCAGGGAGACCCAGTACTTC
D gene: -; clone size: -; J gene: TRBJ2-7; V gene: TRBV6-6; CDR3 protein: CASSYSLAHTYEQYF; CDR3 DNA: TGTGCCAGCAGTTACTCCCTAGCGCACACCTACGAGCAGTACTTC
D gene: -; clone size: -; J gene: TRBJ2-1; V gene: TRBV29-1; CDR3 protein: CSVLASYNEQFF; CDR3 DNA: TGCAGCGTTCTCGCCAGTTACAATGAGCAGTTCTTC
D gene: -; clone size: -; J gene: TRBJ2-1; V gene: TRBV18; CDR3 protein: CASSPRDKGHEQFF; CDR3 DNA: TGTGCCAGCTCACCAAGGGATAAGGGGCATGAGCAGTTCTTC
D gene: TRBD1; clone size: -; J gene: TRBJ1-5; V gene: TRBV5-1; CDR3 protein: CASSPGQGFQPQHF; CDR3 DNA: TGCGCCAGCAGCCCTGGACAGGGTTTTCAGCCCCAGCATTTT
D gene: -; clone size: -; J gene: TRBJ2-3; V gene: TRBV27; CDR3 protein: CASSLKPGDTQYF; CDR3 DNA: TGTGCCAGCAGTTTAAAACCGGGAGATACGCAGTATTTT
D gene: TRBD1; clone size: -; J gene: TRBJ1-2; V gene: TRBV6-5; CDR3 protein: CASSQDRAYGYTF; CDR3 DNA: TGTGCCAGCAGCCAGGACAGGGCCTATGGCTACACCTTC
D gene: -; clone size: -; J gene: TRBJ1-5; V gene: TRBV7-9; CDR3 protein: CASSLGGLNQPQHF; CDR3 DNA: TGTGCCAGCAGCTTAGGGGGGCTCAATCAGCCCCAGCATTTT
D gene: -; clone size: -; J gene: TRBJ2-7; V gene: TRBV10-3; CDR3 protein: CAISEVTSSYEQYF; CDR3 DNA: TGTGCCATCAGTGAGGTTACGAGCTCCTACGAGCAGTACTTC
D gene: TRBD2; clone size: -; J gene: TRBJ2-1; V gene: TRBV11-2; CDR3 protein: CASSKTSASLDEQFF; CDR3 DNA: TGTGCCAGCAGCAAGACTAGCGCATCCCTCGATGAGCAGTTCTTC